The 12 T cell receptor beta chains below all came from one sample that was sequenced in a study of blood T cell repertoires in COVID-19 (dated by TCRdb to 2018 to 2021). The method behind the library was the immunoSEQ multiplex PCR assay. The source is immuneACCESS, and TCRdb retained only in-frame sequences with V and J called. Part of the clones is not carried over; for the studies checked, unresolved V genes explain less than half of this, and the remainder is unexplained. The sample table shows approximately 89,000 clones, and roughly 80% are seen once. Clones ranked in the top ten supply roughly 20% of the sample. The source material was peripheral blood. Receptors were obtained from a human donor in a cohort sampled during active COVID-19.

This clone was detected only once. J is TRBJ2-2 and V is TRBV5-1; 11 nucleotides align to TRBD2. This CDR3 region has 15 residues. From germline, CDR1 is SGHRS and CDR2 YFSETQ. V dropped 5 bases and J dropped 3; count of bases not matched to a gene: 3. The CDR3 here is CASRRGLADTGELFF. The CDR3, as DNA: TGCGCCAGCAGGCGGGGACTAGCGGACACCGGGGAGCTGTTTTTT.

The chain uses TRBV2 and TRBJ2-1, with TRBD1 matching over 8 bases. Germline CDR1 SNHLY, CDR2 FYNNEI. Trimming removed 7 bases from V and 8 bases from J; junction bases left unmatched: 7. The CDR3 totals 13 residues. The CDR3: CASTYDRGDEQFF. The DNA of the CDR3 is TGTGCCAGCACCTATGACAGGGGCGATGAGCAGTTCTTC.

CDR3 region: CAISEGLAGREQYF. The CDR3 nucleotides read TGTGCCATCAGTGAGGGACTAGCGGGAAGGGAGCAGTACTTC. This chain links TRBV10-3 with TRBJ2-7, with TRBD2 matching 12 bases. Germline CDR1 and CDR2: ENHRY and SYGVKD. Trimming took 2 bases from V and 7 from J; bases not matched to a gene: 3. The CDR3 has 14 residues.

This chain joins TRBV19 and TRBJ1-2; no firm D call. Germline values: CDR1 LNHDA, CDR2 SQIVND (reference sequence). V was clipped by 5 bases and J by 0 bases, with 13 bases between them. This CDR3 has 15 amino acids. CDR3 residues: CASSRDREANYGYTF. DNA for the CDR3: TGTGCCAGTAGTCGAGACCGGGAGGCTAACTATGGCTACACCTTC.

The chain has TRBV7-2 and TRBJ2-1; D not resolved. The CDR3 extends over 15 amino acids. V lost 2 bases and J lost 0, with 8 bases in between. The germline V gene encodes CDR1 SGHTA and CDR2 FQGNSA. DNA for the CDR3: TGTGCCAGCAGCTTAAGCGCCAGCTCCTACAATGAGCAGTTCTTC. It is translated as CASSLSASSYNEQFF.

The CDR3 spells CSVDRGQNNEQFF. Here the CDR3 DNA reads TGCAGCGTTGACAGGGGCCAGAATAATGAGCAGTTCTTC. The chain couples TRBV29-1 to TRBJ2-1, with D perhaps matching TRBD1 (6 bases). In germline, CDR1 is SQVTM, CDR2 ANQGSEA. V was pared by 3 bases and J by 7 bases, with 13 bases between. The CDR3 sequence is 13 residues long.

CDR3 region: CASRAGGTYEQYF. The CDR3 region has the DNA TGTGCCAGCAGAGCGGGAGGTACCTACGAGCAGTACTTC. V gene TRBV27 combines with J gene TRBJ2-7, with 9 bases lining up with TRBD2. CDR3 length equals 13 residues. Germline loops: CDR1 MNHEY, CDR2 SMNVEV (reference sequence). Losses at the gene ends were 6 bases for V and 2 bases for J; bases not matched to a gene: 2.

In its sample, this clone was seen once. The V gene is TRBV10-3, the J gene TRBJ1-2, with D uncertain. V was shortened by 4 bases and J by 4 bases, with 13 bases between the two germline ends. The CDR3 extends over 14 amino acids. Germline lookup yields CDR1 ENHRY and CDR2 SYGVKD. CDR3 residues: CAISARQASYGYTF. CDR3 sequence (DNA): TGTGCCATCAGTGCGCGACAAGCCAGCTATGGCTACACCTTC.

There are a few counts of this clone. The same CDR3 also results from other DNA sequences found in this sample. The chain links TRBV27 to TRBJ1-3; tentative D call: TRBD1 (5 bases). Looked up from germline, CDR1 is MNHEY and CDR2 is SMNVEV (reference sequence). V shed 6 bases and J shed 4 bases, with 10 bases lying between them. The CDR3 has 13 residues. Here the CDR3 reads CASSPRGGNTIYF. The CDR3 DNA reads TGTGCCAGCAGCCCCCGGGGGGGAAACACCATATATTTT.

V and J are TRBV19 and TRBJ1-1; D is perhaps TRBD1 (6 bases). Germline CDR1 and CDR2: LNHDA and SQIVND (reference sequence). The CDR3 totals 11 residues. V gave up 9 bases and J gave up 10 bases, with 15 bases separating them. The CDR3 sequence is CASQSGGAAFF. CDR3 sequence (DNA): TGTGCCAGCCAGAGCGGGGGCGCAGCTTTCTTT.

This clone was found once. The J gene is TRBJ2-1, the V gene TRBV7-2; D perhaps matches TRBD2 (5 bases). The CDR3 consists of 14 residues. Germline assignment: CDR1 SGHTA and CDR2 FQGNSA. The V end was cut by 2 bases, the J end by 4 bases, with 9 bases between. This CDR3 reads CASSLLPGYNEQFF. CDR3 nucleotides: TGTGCCAGCAGCTTATTGCCGGGGTACAATGAGCAGTTCTTC.

The chain combines TRBV27 with TRBJ1-6; 8 bases match TRBD1. This CDR3 is 17 amino acids long. The V gene's germline CDR1 is MNHEY and CDR2 SMNVEV (reference sequence). With 2 bases clipped from V and 6 bases from J, the junction kept 9 bases outside the gene matches. CDR3 residues: CASSLKQGQGTNSPLHF. In DNA, the CDR3 is TGTGCCAGCAGTTTAAAACAAGGACAGGGAACTAATTCACCCCTCCACTTT.